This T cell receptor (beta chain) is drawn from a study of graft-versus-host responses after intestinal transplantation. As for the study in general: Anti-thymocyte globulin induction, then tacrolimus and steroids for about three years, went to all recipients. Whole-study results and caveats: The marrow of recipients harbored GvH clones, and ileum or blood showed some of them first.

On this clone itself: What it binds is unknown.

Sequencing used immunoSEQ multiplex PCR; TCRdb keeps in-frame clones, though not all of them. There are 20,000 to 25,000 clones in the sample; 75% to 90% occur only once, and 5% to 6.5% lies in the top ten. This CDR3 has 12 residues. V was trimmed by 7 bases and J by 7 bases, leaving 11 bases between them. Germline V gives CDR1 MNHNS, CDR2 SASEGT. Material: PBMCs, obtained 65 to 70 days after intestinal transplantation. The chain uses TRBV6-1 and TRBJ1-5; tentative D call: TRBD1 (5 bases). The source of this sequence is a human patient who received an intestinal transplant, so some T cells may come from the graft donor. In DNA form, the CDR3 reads TGTGCCAGCAAGGGGATGGAGCAGCCCCAGCATTTT. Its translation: CASKGMEQPQHF.